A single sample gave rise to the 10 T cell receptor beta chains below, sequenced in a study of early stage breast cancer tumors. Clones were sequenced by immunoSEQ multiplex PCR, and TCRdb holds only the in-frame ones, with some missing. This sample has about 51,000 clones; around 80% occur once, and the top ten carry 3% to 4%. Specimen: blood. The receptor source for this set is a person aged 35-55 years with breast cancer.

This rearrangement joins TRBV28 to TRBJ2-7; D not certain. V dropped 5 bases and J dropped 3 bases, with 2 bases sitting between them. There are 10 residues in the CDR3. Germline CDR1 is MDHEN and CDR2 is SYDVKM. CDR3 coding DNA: TGTGCCAGCAGTCACTACGAGCAGTACTTC. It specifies CASSHYEQYF.

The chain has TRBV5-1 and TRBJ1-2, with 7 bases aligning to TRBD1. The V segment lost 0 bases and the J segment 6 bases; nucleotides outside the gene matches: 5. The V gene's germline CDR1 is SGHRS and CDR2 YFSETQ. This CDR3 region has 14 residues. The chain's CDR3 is CASSLGQGGDGYTF. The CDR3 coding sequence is TGCGCCAGCAGCTTGGGACAGGGCGGGGATGGCTACACCTTC. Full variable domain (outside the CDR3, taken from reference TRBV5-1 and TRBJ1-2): KAGVTQTPRYLIKTRGQQVTLSCSPISGHRSVSWYQQTPGQGLQFLFEYFSETQRNKGNFPGRFSGRQFSNSRSEMNVSTLELGDSALYLCASSLGQGGDGYTFGSGTRLTVV.

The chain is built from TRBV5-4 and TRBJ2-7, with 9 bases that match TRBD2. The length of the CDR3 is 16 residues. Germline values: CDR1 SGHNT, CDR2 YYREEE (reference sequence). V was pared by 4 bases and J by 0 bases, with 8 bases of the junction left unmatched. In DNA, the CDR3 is TGTGCCAGCAGCCAAGGACTAGCGATTAGCTCCTACGAGCAGTACTTC. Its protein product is CASSQGLAISSYEQYF.

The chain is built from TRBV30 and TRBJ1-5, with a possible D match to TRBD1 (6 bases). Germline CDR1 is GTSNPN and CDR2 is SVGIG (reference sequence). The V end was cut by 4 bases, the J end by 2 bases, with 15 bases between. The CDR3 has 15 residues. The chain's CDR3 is CAWTEGGLGNQPQHF. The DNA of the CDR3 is TGTGCCTGGACCGAGGGGGGTTTGGGCAATCAGCCCCAGCATTTT. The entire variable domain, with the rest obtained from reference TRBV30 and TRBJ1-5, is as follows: SQTIHQWPATLVQPVGSPLSLECTVEGTSNPNLYWYRQAAGRGLQLLFYSVGIGQISSEVPQNLSASRPQDRQFILSSKKLLLSDSGFYLCAWTEGGLGNQPQHFGDGTRLSIL.

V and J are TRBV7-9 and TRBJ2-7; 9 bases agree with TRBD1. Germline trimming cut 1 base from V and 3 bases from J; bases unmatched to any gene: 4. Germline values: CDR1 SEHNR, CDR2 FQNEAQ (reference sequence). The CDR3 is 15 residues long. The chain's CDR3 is CASSLVTGGDYEQYF. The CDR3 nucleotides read TGTGCCAGCAGCTTAGTCACAGGGGGCGACTACGAGCAGTACTTC.

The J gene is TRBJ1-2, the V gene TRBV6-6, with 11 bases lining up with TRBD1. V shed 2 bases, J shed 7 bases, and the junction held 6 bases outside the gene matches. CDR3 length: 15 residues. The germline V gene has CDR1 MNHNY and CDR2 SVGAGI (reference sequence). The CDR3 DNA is TGTGCCAGCAGTTACCATGGACAGGGGGCTGCTGGCTACACCTTC. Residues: CASSYHGQGAAGYTF.

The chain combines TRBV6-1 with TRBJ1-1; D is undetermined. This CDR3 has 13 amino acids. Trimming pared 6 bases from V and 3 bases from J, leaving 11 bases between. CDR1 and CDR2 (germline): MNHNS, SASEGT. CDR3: CASSATVDTEAFF. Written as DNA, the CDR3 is TGTGCCAGCAGCGCAACAGTGGACACTGAAGCTTTCTTT.

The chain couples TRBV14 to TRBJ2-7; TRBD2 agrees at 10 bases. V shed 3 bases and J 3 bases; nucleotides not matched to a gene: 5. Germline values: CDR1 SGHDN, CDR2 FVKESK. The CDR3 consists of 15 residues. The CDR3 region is CASSQGRTSGYEQYF. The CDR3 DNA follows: TGTGCCAGCAGCCAGGGTAGGACTAGCGGCTACGAGCAGTACTTC. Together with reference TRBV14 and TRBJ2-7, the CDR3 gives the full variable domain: EAGVTQFPSHSVIEKGQTVTLRCDPISGHDNLYWYRRVMGKEIKFLLHFVKESKQDESGMPNNRFLAERTGGTYSTLKVQPAELEDSGVYFCASSQGRTSGYEQYFGPGTRLTVT.

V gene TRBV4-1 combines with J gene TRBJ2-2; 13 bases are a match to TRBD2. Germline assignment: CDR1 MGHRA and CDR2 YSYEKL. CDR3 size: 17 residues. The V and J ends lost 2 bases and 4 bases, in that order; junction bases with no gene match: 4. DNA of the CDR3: TGCGCCAGCAGCCAACCGGGACTAGCGGGAAGCACCGGGGAGCTGTTTTTT. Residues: CASSQPGLAGSTGELFF.

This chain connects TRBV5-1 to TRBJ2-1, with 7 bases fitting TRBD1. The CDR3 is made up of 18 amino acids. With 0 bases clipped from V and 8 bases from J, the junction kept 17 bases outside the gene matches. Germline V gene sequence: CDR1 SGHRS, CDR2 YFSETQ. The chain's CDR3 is CASSLVTTVSRGIDEQFF. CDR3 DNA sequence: TGCGCCAGCAGCTTGGTGACTACGGTTTCCAGGGGGATCGATGAGCAGTTCTTC.